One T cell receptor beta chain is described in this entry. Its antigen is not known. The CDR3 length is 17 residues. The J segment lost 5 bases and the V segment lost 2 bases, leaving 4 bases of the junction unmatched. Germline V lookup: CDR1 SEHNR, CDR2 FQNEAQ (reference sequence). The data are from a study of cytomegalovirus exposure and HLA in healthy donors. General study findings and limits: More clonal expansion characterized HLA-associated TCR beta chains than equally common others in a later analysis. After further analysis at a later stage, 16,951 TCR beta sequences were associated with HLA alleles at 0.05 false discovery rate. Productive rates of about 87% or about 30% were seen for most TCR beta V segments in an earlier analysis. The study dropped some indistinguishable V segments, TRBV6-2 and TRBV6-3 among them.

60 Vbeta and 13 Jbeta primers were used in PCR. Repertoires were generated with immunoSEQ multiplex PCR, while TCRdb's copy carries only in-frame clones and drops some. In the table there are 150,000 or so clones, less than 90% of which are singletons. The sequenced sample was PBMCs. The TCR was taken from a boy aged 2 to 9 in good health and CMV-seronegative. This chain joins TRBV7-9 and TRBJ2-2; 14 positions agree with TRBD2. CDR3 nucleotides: TGTGCCAGCAGCTTATTGACTAGCGGGAGGGATACCGGGGAGCTGTTTTTT. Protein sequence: CASSLLTSGRDTGELFF. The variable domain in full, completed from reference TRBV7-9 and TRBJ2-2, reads DTGVSQNPRHKITKRGQNVTFRCDPISEHNRLYWYRQTLGQGPEFLTYFQNEAQLEKSRLLSDRFSAERPKGSFSTLEIQRTEQGDSAMYLCASSLLTSGRDTGELFFGEGSRLTVL.